The rows below give T cell receptor beta chains drawn from one sample of a study of monozygotic twins with inflammatory bowel disease. TCRdb reprocessed the 5' RACE reads, keeping one entry per CDR3 protein, no DNA. The sample table sets out around 370,000 distinct CDR3 sequences. Sequencing was carried out using blood. Receptors were obtained from a human donor with ulcerative colitis or Crohn's disease, or a healthy co-twin of an affected twin (not recorded which). The CDR3 runs from the conserved cysteine through the conserved F or W.

j_call | v_call | cdr3_aa
TRBJ2-1 | TRBV14 | CASSLTGGVTYNEQFF
TRBJ2-1 | TRBV7-3 | CASSLSGTGNEQFF
TRBJ1-2 | TRBV5-4 | CASSLLGIHYGYTF
TRBJ2-5 | TRBV5-1 | CASQTGTSGGDFGETQYF
TRBJ2-2 | TRBV6-2/TRBV6-3 | CASSPGLAAGELFF
TRBJ2-1 | TRBV4-3 | CASSQLTGGTYNEQFF
TRBJ1-1 | TRBV6-2/TRBV6-3 | CASSKPGGYTEAFF
TRBJ2-4 | TRBV4-1 | CASSPYMGQGLGWAKNMQYF
TRBJ1-1 | TRBV7-9 | CASSLRDRKEAFF
TRBJ1-2 | TRBV4-3 | CASSLDRQGHGYTF
TRBJ2-1 | TRBV20-1 | CSARRDGRLYNEQFF
TRBJ2-7 | TRBV3-1 | CASQDRGTRSEQYF
TRBJ2-3 | TRBV6-1 | CASSRAELAGTDTQYF
TRBJ2-5 | TRBV6-5 | CASTSTGAETQYF
TRBJ2-6 | TRBV2 | CASSDGRFSGANVLTF
TRBJ2-6 | TRBV5-6 | CASSLEYLGANVLTF
TRBJ1-1 | TRBV7-3 | CASSLTREALAFF
TRBJ2-5 | TRBV7-2 | CASSPSRPQETQYF
TRBJ1-1 | TRBV28 | CASSPGTAGNTEAFF
TRBJ1-2 | TRBV7-2 | CASSTGSGVNYGYTF
TRBJ2-1 | TRBV5-1 | CASSLPQLRIDEQFF
TRBJ1-4 | TRBV7-6 | CASSLTPAGGGEKLFF
TRBJ2-5 | TRBV5-1 | CASSVNYGGPQETQYF
TRBJ2-5 | TRBV5-4 | CASSPDRNQETQYF
TRBJ1-5 | TRBV6-2/TRBV6-3 | CASSYSIGVTGRLVGQPQHF
TRBJ1-5 | TRBV7-2 | CASSLGSASNQPQHF
TRBJ2-7 | TRBV6-2/TRBV6-3 | CASSYDRFPYEQYF
TRBJ1-3 | TRBV6-1 | CASSEALGAGNTIYF
TRBJ2-1 | TRBV18 | CASSPIQGQEQFF
TRBJ2-7 | TRBV5-1 | CASTDRISYEQYF
TRBJ2-1 | TRBV27 | CASSLTRTGLAGNEQFF
TRBJ2-1 | TRBV7-9 | CASSSSAGGEGYNEQFF
TRBJ2-3 | TRBV11-2 | CASSLKSPYGGASTDTQYF
TRBJ1-5 | TRBV11-2 | CACSLDTGAGQPQHF
TRBJ2-5 | TRBV14 | CASSWKWSQETQYF
TRBJ2-2 | TRBV7-2 | CASSPSGTRNTGELFF
TRBJ2-7 | TRBV18 | CASSAGTAEQYF